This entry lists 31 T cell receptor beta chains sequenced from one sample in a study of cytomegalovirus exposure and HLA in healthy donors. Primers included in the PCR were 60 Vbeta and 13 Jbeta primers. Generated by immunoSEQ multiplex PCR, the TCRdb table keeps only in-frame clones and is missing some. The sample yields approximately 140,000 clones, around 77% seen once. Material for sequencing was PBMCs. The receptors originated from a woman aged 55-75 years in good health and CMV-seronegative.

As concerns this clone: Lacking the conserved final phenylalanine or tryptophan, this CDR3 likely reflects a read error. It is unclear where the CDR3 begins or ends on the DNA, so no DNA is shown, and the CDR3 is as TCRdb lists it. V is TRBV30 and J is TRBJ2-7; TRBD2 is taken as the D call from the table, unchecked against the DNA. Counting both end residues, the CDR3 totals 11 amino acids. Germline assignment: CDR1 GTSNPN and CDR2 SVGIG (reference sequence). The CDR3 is CAWSFGGAQSL.

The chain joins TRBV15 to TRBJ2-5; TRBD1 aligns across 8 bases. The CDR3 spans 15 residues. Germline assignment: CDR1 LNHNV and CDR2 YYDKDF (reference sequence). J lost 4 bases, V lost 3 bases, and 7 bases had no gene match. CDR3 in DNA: TGTGCCACCAGCAGGGTGTTCGGACAGGGAGAGACCCAGTACTTC. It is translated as CATSRVFGQGETQYF. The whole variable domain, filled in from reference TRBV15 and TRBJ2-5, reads DAMVIQNPRYQVTQFGKPVTLSCSQTLNHNVMYWYQQKSSQAPKLLFHYYDKDFNNEADTPDNFQSRRPNTSFCFLDIRSPGLGDTAMYLCATSRVFGQGETQYFGPGTRLLVL.

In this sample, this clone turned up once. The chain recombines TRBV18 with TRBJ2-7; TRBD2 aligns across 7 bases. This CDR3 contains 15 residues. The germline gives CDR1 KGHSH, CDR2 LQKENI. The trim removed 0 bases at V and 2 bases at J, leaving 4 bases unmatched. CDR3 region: CASSPPGGSAYEQYF. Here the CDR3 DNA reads TGTGCCAGCTCACCACCGGGCGGGAGTGCCTACGAGCAGTACTTC.

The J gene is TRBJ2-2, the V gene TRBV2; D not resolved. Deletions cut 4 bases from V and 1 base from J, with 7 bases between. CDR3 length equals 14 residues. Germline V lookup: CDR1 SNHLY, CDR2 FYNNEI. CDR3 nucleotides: TGTGCCAGCAGTGTTGAGCGGAACACCGGGGAGCTGTTTTTT. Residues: CASSVERNTGELFF.

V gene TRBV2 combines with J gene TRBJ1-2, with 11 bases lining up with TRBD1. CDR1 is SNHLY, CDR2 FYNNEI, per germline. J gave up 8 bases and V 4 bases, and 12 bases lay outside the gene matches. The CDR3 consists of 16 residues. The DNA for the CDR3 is TGTGCCAGCAGTGCCCAAGACTCCGGGACAGGGGGAGGCTACACCTTC. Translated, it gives CASSAQDSGTGGGYTF.

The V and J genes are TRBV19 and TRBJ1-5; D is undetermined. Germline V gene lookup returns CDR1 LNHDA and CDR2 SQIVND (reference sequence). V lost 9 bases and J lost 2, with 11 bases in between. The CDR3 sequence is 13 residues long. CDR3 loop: CASGYGGNQPQHF. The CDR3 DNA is TGTGCCAGCGGCTACGGGGGCAATCAGCCCCAGCATTTT. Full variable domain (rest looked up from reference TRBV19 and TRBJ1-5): DGGITQSPKYLFRKEGQNVTLSCEQNLNHDAMYWYRQDPGQGLRLIYYSQIVNDFQKGDIAEGYSVSREKKESFPLTVTSAQKNPTAFYLCASGYGGNQPQHFGDGTRLSIL.

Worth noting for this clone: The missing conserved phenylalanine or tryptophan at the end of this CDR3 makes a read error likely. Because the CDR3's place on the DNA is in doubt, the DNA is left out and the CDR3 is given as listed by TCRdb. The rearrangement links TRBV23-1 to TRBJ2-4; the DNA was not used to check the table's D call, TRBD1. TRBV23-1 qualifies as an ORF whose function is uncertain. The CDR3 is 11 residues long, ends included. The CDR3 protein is CARPRVTAHAL.

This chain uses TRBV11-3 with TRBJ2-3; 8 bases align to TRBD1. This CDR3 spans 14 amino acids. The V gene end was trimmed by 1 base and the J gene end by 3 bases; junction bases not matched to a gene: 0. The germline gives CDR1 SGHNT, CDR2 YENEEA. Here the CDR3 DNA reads TGTGCCAGCAGCTTAGGGACAGGGACAGATACGCAGTATTTT. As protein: CASSLGTGTDTQYF.

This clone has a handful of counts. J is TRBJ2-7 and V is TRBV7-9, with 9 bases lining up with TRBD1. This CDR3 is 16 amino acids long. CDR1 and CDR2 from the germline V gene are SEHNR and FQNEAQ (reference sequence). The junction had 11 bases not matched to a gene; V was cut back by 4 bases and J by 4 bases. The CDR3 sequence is CASSSPQRTGVYEQYF. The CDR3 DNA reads TGTGCCAGCAGCTCTCCCCAAAGGACAGGGGTGTACGAGCAGTACTTC.

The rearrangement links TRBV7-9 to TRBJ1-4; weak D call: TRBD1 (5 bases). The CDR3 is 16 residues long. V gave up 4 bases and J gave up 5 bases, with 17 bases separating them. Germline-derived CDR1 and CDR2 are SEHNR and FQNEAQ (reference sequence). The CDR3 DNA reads TGTGCCAGCAGCTACCCCTCGAGCGGGGCCAATGAAAAACTGTTTTTT. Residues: CASSYPSSGANEKLFF.

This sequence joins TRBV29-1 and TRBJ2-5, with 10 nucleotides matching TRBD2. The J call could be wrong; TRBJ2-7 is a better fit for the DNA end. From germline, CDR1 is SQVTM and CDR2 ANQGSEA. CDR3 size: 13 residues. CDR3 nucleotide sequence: TGCAGCGTTGATGGGGGACTAGCGTACGAGCAGTACTTC. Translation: CSVDGGLAYEQYF.

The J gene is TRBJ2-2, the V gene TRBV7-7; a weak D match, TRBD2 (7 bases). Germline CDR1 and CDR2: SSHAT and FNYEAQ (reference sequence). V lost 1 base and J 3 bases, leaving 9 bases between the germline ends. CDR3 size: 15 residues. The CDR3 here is CASSLEGGDTGELFF. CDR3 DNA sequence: TGTGCCAGCAGCTTAGAAGGGGGGGACACCGGGGAGCTGTTTTTT.

Here the CDR3 reads CASARDWGTEAFF. CDR3 DNA: TGTGCCAGTGCAAGGGACTGGGGCACTGAAGCTTTCTTT. V usage is TRBV19 and J usage is TRBJ1-1; a weak D match, TRBD1 (5 bases). The CDR3 covers 13 residues. The germline V gene has CDR1 LNHDA and CDR2 SQIVND (reference sequence). V was trimmed by 8 bases and J by 4 bases, leaving 14 bases between them.

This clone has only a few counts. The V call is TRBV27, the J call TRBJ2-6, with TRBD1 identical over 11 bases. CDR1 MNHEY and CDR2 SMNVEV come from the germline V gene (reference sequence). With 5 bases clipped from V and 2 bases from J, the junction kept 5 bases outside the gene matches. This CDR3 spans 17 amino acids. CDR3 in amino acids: CASSAPDRGPGANVLTF. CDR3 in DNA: TGTGCCAGCAGTGCACCGGACAGGGGGCCTGGGGCCAACGTCCTGACTTTC.

The CDR3 nucleotides read TGTGCCTGTGGAGCGGCACGCAACAATGAGCAGTTCTTC. Protein: CACGAARNNEQFF. The chain is built from TRBV27 and TRBJ2-1, with D maybe TRBD2 (5 bases). V lost 11 bases, J lost 5 bases, and 16 bases lay in between. Germline V gene data show CDR1 as MNHEY and CDR2 as SMNVEV (reference sequence). The CDR3 is made up of 13 amino acids.

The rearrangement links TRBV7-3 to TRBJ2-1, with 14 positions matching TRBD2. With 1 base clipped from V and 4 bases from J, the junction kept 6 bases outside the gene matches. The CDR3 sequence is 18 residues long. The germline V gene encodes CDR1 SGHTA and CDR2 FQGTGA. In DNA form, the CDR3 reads TGTGCCAGCAGCTTAAACCTCGGGACTAGCGGGGGATACAATGAGCAGTTCTTC. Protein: CASSLNLGTSGGYNEQFF.

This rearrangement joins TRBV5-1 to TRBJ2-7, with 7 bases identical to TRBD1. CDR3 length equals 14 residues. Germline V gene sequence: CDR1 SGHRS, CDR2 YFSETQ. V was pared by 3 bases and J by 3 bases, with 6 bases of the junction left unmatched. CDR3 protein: CASSSGTVNYEQYF. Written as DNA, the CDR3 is TGCGCCAGCAGCTCGGGGACAGTAAACTACGAGCAGTACTTC.

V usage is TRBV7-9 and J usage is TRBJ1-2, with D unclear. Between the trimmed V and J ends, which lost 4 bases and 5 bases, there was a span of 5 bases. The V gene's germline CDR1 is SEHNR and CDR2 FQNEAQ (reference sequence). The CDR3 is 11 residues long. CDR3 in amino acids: CASSSPYGYTF. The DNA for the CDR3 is TGTGCCAGCAGCTCCCCTTATGGCTACACCTTC.

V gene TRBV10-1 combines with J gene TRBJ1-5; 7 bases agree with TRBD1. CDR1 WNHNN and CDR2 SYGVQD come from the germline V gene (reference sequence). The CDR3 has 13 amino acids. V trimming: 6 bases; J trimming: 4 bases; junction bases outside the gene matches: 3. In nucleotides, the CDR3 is TGCGCCAGCAGCTTGGACAGGAATCAGCCCCAGCATTTT. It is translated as CASSLDRNQPQHF.

The CDR3 region has the DNA TGCGCCAGCAGCTTAGGGCTAGGGGCCTACAATGAGCAGTTCTTC. It yields the protein CASSLGLGAYNEQFF. The chain combines TRBV5-1 with TRBJ2-1; perhaps TRBD1 as D (5 bases). Germline V gene sequence: CDR1 SGHRS, CDR2 YFSETQ. Trimming left V 2 bases short and J 2 bases short, with 11 bases between. The CDR3 runs to 15 residues.

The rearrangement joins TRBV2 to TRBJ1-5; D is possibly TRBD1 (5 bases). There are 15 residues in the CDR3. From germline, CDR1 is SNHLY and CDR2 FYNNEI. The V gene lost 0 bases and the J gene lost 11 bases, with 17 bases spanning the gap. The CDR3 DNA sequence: TGTGCCAGCAGTGAAGCGGGGCAGGCCGGTCGGACCCAGCATTTT. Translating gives CASSEAGQAGRTQHF. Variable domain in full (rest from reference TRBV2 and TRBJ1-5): EPEVTQTPSHQVTQMGQEVILRCVPISNHLYFYWYRQILGQKVEFLVSFYNNEISEKSEIFDDQFSVERPDGSNFTLKIRSTKLEDSAMYFCASSEAGQAGRTQHFGDGTRLSIL.

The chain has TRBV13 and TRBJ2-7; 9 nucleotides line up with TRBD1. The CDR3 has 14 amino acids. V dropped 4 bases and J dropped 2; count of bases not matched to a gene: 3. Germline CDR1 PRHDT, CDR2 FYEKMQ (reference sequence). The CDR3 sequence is CASSWGQGTYEQYF. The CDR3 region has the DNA TGTGCCAGCAGCTGGGGACAGGGCACCTACGAGCAGTACTTC.

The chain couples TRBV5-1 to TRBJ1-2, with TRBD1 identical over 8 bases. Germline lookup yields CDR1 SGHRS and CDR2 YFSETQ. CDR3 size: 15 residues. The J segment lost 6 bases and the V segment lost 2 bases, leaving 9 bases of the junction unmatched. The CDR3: CASSFRTGRGDGYTF. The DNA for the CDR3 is TGCGCCAGCAGCTTCCGGACAGGGCGGGGAGATGGCTACACCTTC.

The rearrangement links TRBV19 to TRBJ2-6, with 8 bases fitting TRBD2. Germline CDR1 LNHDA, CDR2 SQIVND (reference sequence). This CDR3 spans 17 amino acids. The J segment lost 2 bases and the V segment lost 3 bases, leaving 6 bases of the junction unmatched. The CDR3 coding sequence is TGTGCCAGTAGTATGGGACGGGAGGGGGCTGGGGCCAACGTCCTGACTTTC. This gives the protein CASSMGREGAGANVLTF.

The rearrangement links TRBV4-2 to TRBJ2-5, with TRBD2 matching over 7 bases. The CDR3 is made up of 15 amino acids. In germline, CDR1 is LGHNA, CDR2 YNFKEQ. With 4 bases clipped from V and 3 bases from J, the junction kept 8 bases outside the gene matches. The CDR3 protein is CASSLRASGEETQYF. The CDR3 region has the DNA TGTGCCAGCAGCCTCCGGGCTAGCGGAGAAGAGACCCAGTACTTC.

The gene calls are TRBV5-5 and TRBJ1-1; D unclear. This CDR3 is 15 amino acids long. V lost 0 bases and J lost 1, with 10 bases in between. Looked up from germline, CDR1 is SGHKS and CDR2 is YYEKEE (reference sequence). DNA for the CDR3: TGTGCCAGCAGCTTGGTCCCTCTCCGGAACACTGAAGCTTTCTTT. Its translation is CASSLVPLRNTEAFF.

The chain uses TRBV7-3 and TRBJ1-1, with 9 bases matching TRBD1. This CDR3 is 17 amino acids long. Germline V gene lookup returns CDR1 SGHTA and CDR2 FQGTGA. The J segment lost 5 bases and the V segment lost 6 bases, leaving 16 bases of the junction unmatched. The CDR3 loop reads CASRRPGQGTLGTEAFF. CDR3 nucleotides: TGTGCCAGCAGACGGCCGGGACAGGGCACCCTGGGAACTGAAGCTTTCTTT. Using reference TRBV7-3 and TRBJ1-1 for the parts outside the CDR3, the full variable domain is GAGVSQTPSNKVTEKGKYVELRCDPISGHTALYWYRQSLGQGPEFLIYFQGTGAADDSGLPNDRFFAVRPEGSVSTLKIQRTERGDSAVYLCASRRPGQGTLGTEAFFGQGTRLTVV.

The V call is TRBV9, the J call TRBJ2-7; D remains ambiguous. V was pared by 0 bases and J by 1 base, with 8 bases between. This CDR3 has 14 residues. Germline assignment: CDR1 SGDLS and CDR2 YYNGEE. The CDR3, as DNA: TGTGCCAGCAGCGTAGGGGCAGTTTCCTACGAGCAGTACTTC. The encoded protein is CASSVGAVSYEQYF.

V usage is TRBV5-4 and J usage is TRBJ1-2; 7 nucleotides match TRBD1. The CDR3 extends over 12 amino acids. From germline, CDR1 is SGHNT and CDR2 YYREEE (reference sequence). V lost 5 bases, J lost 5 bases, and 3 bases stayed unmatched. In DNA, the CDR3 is TGTGCCAGCAGTATGACAGGGTATGGCTACACCTTC. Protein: CASSMTGYGYTF. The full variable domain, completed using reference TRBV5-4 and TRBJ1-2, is ETGVTQSPTHLIKTRGQQVTLRCSSQSGHNTVSWYQQALGQGPQFIFQYYREEENGRGNFPPRFSGLQFPNYSSELNVNALELDDSALYLCASSMTGYGYTFGSGTRLTVV.

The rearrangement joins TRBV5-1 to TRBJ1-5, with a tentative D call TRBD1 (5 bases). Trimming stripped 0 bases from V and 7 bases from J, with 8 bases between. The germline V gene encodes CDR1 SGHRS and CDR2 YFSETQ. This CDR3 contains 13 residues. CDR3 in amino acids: CASSLGGGQPQHF. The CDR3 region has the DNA TGCGCCAGCAGCTTGGGGGGGGGACAGCCCCAGCATTTT.

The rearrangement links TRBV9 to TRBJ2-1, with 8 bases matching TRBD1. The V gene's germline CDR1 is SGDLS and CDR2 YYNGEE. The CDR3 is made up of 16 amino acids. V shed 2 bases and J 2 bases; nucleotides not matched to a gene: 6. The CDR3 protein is CASSVRSGGAYNEQFF. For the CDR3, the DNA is TGTGCCAGCAGCGTCAGGTCAGGGGGCGCCTACAATGAGCAGTTCTTC.